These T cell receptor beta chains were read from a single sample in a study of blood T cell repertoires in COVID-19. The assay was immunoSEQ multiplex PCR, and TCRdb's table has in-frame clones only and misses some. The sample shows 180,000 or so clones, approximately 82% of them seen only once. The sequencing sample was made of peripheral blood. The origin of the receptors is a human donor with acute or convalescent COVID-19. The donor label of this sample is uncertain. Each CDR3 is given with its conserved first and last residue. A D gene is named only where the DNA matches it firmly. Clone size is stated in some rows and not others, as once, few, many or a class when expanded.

cdr3_nt: TGTGCCAGCAGCTTAACACCTACCGCCTACAATGAGCAGTTCTTC
cdr3_aa: CASSLTPTAYNEQFF
cdr3_length: 15
v_call: TRBV7-3
clone_size: .
j_call: TRBJ2-1
d_call: .

cdr3_nt: TGTGCCAGCAGCCAAGAAGGGACTAGCGGGAGATTTCTTAGATACAATGAGCAGTTCTTC
cdr3_aa: CASSQEGTSGRFLRYNEQFF
cdr3_length: 20
v_call: TRBV14
clone_size: .
j_call: TRBJ2-1
d_call: TRBD2

cdr3_nt: TGTGCCAGCACTCCCCGCTCTGGGGCCAACGTCCTGACTTTC
cdr3_aa: CASTPRSGANVLTF
cdr3_length: 14
v_call: TRBV28
clone_size: .
j_call: TRBJ2-6
d_call: .

cdr3_nt: TGTGCCAGCAGCCCCTCCGAGGGGAGGTATGGCTACACCTTC
cdr3_aa: CASSPSEGRYGYTF
cdr3_length: 14
v_call: TRBV7-9
clone_size: .
j_call: TRBJ1-2
d_call: .

cdr3_nt: TGTGCCAGCAGTTTCTCTATTAGCGGGAGTTACGAGCAGTACTTC
cdr3_aa: CASSFSISGSYEQYF
cdr3_length: 15
v_call: TRBV27
clone_size: .
j_call: TRBJ2-7
d_call: TRBD2

cdr3_nt: TGTGCCAGCAGTGAGGCGCAGGGGAACTATGGCTACACCTTC
cdr3_aa: CASSEAQGNYGYTF
cdr3_length: 14
v_call: TRBV28
clone_size: .
j_call: TRBJ1-2
d_call: .

cdr3_nt: TGTGCCAGCAGCATAGGACAGACAACTAATGAAAAACTGTTTTTT
cdr3_aa: CASSIGQTTNEKLFF
cdr3_length: 15
v_call: TRBV7-2
clone_size: .
j_call: TRBJ1-4
d_call: .

cdr3_nt: TGTGCCAGCAGCCAATCCGCCGGGACAGGGCAAAATTCACCCCTCCACTTT
cdr3_aa: CASSQSAGTGQNSPLHF
cdr3_length: 17
v_call: TRBV4-2
clone_size: .
j_call: TRBJ1-6
d_call: TRBD1

cdr3_nt: TGTGCCAGTACCCCCTTCCTAGGGGGAGACTATGGCTACACCTTC
cdr3_aa: CASTPFLGGDYGYTF
cdr3_length: 15
v_call: TRBV19
clone_size: .
j_call: TRBJ1-2
d_call: .

cdr3_nt: TGCAGCGGGAGCGTAGGAACAGGAGCCAAAAACATTCAGTACTTC
cdr3_aa: CSGSVGTGAKNIQYF
cdr3_length: 15
v_call: TRBV29-1
clone_size: once
j_call: TRBJ2-4
d_call: .

cdr3_nt: TGTGCCAGCACCAAGAGGGGGGGTAACACTGAAGCTTTCTTT
cdr3_aa: CASTKRGGNTEAFF
cdr3_length: 14
v_call: TRBV5-4
clone_size: .
j_call: TRBJ1-1
d_call: .

cdr3_nt: TGTGCCAGCAGCTCCCAGACGGGGGAATGGGAGACCCAGTACTTC
cdr3_aa: CASSSQTGEWETQYF
cdr3_length: 15
v_call: TRBV7-6
clone_size: .
j_call: TRBJ2-5
d_call: .

cdr3_nt: TGTGCCACCAGTGATTGGTCAGGACGGAGGGAGACCCAGTACTTC
cdr3_aa: CATSDWSGRRETQYF
cdr3_length: 15
v_call: TRBV24-1
clone_size: .
j_call: TRBJ2-5
d_call: .

cdr3_nt: TGTGCCAGTAGTATAGACCTCAGCGCTTCCGGGGAGCTGTTTTTT
cdr3_aa: CASSIDLSASGELFF
cdr3_length: 15
v_call: TRBV19
clone_size: .
j_call: TRBJ2-2
d_call: .

cdr3_nt: TGTGCCAGTAGTATGGGCGGGAGGGCCCCAGATACGCAGTATTTT
cdr3_aa: CASSMGGRAPDTQYF
cdr3_length: 15
v_call: TRBV19
clone_size: .
j_call: TRBJ2-3
d_call: TRBD2

cdr3_nt: TGTGCCAGCTCACCCCCTACCTCCGGGGCCAACGTCCTGACTTTC
cdr3_aa: CASSPPTSGANVLTF
cdr3_length: 15
v_call: TRBV18
clone_size: .
j_call: TRBJ2-6
d_call: .

cdr3_nt: TGCAGCGTTCCGGGACTAGCTGGCAATGAGCAGTTCTTC
cdr3_aa: CSVPGLAGNEQFF
cdr3_length: 13
v_call: TRBV29-1
clone_size: .
j_call: TRBJ2-1
d_call: TRBD2

cdr3_nt: TGCGCCAGCAGCCTCCGGGCCCCAGGGAACAATGAGCAGTTCTTC
cdr3_aa: CASSLRAPGNNEQFF
cdr3_length: 15
v_call: TRBV5-1
clone_size: .
j_call: TRBJ2-1
d_call: .

cdr3_nt: TGTGCCAGCAGCCCCCCGGGGGTTTGGTACAATGAGCAGTTCTTC
cdr3_aa: CASSPPGVWYNEQFF
cdr3_length: 15
v_call: TRBV27
clone_size: .
j_call: TRBJ2-1
d_call: .

cdr3_nt: TGTGCCAGCAGTGAATTGGCTGAGCAGTACTTC
cdr3_aa: CASSELAEQYF
cdr3_length: 11
v_call: TRBV2
clone_size: few
j_call: TRBJ2-7
d_call: .

cdr3_nt: TGTGCCAGCAGCTTGGCGGGAGAGCAGTACTTC
cdr3_aa: CASSLAGEQYF
cdr3_length: 11
v_call: TRBV5-5
clone_size: .
j_call: TRBJ2-7
d_call: .

cdr3_nt: TGTGCCAGTAAGTCGGGGGGGTCTACCTACGAGCAGTACTTC
cdr3_aa: CASKSGGSTYEQYF
cdr3_length: 14
v_call: TRBV6-5
clone_size: .
j_call: TRBJ2-7
d_call: TRBD2

cdr3_nt: TGTGCCAGCAGTTTCGGACAGGCTAATAATTCACCCCTCCACTTT
cdr3_aa: CASSFGQANNSPLHF
cdr3_length: 15
v_call: TRBV27
clone_size: .
j_call: TRBJ1-6
d_call: TRBD1

cdr3_nt: TGTGCCAGCAGTGAACGCCCAGGGGGAACAGATACGCAGTATTTT
cdr3_aa: CASSERPGGTDTQYF
cdr3_length: 15
v_call: TRBV6-1
clone_size: .
j_call: TRBJ2-3
d_call: TRBD1

cdr3_nt: TGTGCCAGCAGCTTATTCCTCCTTCAGACAGCTCGAAACTATGGCTACACCTTC
cdr3_aa: CASSLFLLQTARNYGYTF
cdr3_length: 18
v_call: TRBV5-6
clone_size: .
j_call: TRBJ1-2
d_call: .

cdr3_nt: TGTGCCAGCAGTTCCCTGGGACTAGGGTACACAGATACGCAGTATTTT
cdr3_aa: CASSSLGLGYTDTQYF
cdr3_length: 16
v_call: TRBV6-5
clone_size: .
j_call: TRBJ2-3
d_call: TRBD2

cdr3_nt: TGTGCCAGCAGTTACTCAGCGGAGAACACTGAAGCTTTCTTT
cdr3_aa: CASSYSAENTEAFF
cdr3_length: 14
v_call: TRBV6-5
clone_size: .
j_call: TRBJ1-1
d_call: .

cdr3_nt: TGTGCCAGCAGCCAAGATCCCCCCGGCGGGGCAACTAATGAAAAACTGTTTTTT
cdr3_aa: CASSQDPPGGATNEKLFF
cdr3_length: 18
v_call: TRBV4-2
clone_size: .
j_call: TRBJ1-4
d_call: .

cdr3_nt: TGTGCCAGCAGCTTTTTTAGGGGGATTCGGCAGCCCCAGCATTTT
cdr3_aa: CASSFFRGIRQPQHF
cdr3_length: 15
v_call: TRBV5-8
clone_size: .
j_call: TRBJ1-5
d_call: .

cdr3_nt: TGTGCCAGTAGTTCCCCCGGACTAGCGGCCAACAATGAGCAGTTCTTC
cdr3_aa: CASSSPGLAANNEQFF
cdr3_length: 16
v_call: TRBV19
clone_size: many
j_call: TRBJ2-1
d_call: TRBD2

cdr3_nt: TGTGCCAGCAGTGAGGCAGGGCTCTATGAGCAGTTCTTC
cdr3_aa: CASSEAGLYEQFF
cdr3_length: 13
v_call: TRBV25-1
clone_size: .
j_call: TRBJ2-1
d_call: .

cdr3_nt: TGTGCCAGTAGTATCTCCAGGGCTAGCACAGATACGCAGTATTTT
cdr3_aa: CASSISRASTDTQYF
cdr3_length: 15
v_call: TRBV19
clone_size: .
j_call: TRBJ2-3
d_call: .

cdr3_nt: TGTGCCAGCAGTTTATATCACGGGGTATCCTACCACGAGCAGTACTTC
cdr3_aa: CASSLYHGVSYHEQYF
cdr3_length: 16
v_call: TRBV28
clone_size: .
j_call: TRBJ2-7
d_call: .